This TCR beta chain is drawn from a study of blood T cell repertoires in COVID-19. Study information: Researchers got acute and convalescent COVID-19 samples from the United States, Italy and Spain. In each case, the material was cDNA or gDNA derived from T cells, B-cell-depleted T cells, or PBMCs.

In the original processing: The authors estimated nucleated cell counts from reference gene primer amplification. Sequencing was performed with immunoSEQ multiplex PCR; in TCRdb, only in-frame clones are kept and a portion is missing. V and J calls and clone size are given by that table; D and trimming were obtained from the DNA. This table has around 94,000 clones, approximately 82% appearing once. With V trimmed by 4 bases and J by 5 bases, 10 bases remained unmatched. CDR3 size: 15 residues. Germline lookup yields CDR1 SGHAT and CDR2 FQNNGV. This clonotype was obtained from a man in his sixties with active or convalescent COVID-19. This chain uses TRBV11-2 with TRBJ1-2; 7 positions match TRBD1. Source material: peripheral blood. The CDR3 DNA reads TGTGCCAGCAGCTCCGGACAGGCCCTGGCGTATGGCTACACCTTC. This sequence encodes CASSSGQALAYGYTF.